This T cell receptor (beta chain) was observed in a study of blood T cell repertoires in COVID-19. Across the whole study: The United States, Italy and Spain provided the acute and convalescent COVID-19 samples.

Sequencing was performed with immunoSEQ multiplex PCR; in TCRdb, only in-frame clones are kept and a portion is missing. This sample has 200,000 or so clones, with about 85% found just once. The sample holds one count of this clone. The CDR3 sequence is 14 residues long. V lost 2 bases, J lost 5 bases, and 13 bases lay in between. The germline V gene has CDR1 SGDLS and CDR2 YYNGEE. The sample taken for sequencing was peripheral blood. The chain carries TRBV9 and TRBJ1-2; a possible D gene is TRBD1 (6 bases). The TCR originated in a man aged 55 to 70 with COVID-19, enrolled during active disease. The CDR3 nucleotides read TGTGCCAGCAGCGTGGATACAGGGTGGTATGGCTACACCTTC. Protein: CASSVDTGWYGYTF.